The next 20 T cell receptor beta chains were all read from a single sample in a study of blood T cell repertoires in COVID-19. Data came from immunoSEQ multiplex PCR; TCRdb stores just in-frame clones and leaves some out. Seen here are roughly 180,000 clones, about 84% observed once, and the top ten hold about 5%. The sample taken for sequencing was PBMCs or T cells enriched from blood (not recorded which). These receptors all come from a woman in her thirties or forties with acute COVID-19.

This chain joins TRBV18 and TRBJ1-1, with 9 bases fitting TRBD1. The CDR3 contains 14 residues. CDR1 KGHSH and CDR2 LQKENI come from the germline V gene. Trimming cost V 5 bases and J 2 bases; bases outside gene matches: 3. In nucleotides, the CDR3 is TGTGCCAGCTCAGAGGGACAGGGTAACACTGAAGCTTTCTTT. Protein product: CASSEGQGNTEAFF.

The genes are TRBV27 and TRBJ1-1; TRBD1 aligns across 9 bases. The CDR3 has 14 residues. J gave up 4 bases and V 3 bases, and 3 bases lay outside the gene matches. Germline V CDR1 and CDR2: MNHEY, SMNVEV (reference sequence). CDR3 residues: CASSFKQGATEAFF. The CDR3 DNA is TGTGCCAGCAGTTTCAAACAGGGGGCCACTGAAGCTTTCTTT.

The CDR3 is CASSPERGKETNYGYTF. CDR3 in DNA: TGTGCCAGCAGCCCTGAAAGGGGAAAGGAAACCAACTATGGCTACACCTTC. J is TRBJ1-2 and V is TRBV3-1 (or the pseudogene TRBV3-2); maybe TRBD1 (5 bases). The germline CDR1 and CDR2 sequences are LGHDT and YNNKEL (reference sequence). The CDR3 is 17 residues long. V lost 4 bases to trimming and J lost 2 bases, with 20 bases between them.

The V and J genes are TRBV5-1 and TRBJ1-2; D unresolved. This CDR3 spans 13 amino acids. The germline gives CDR1 SGHRS, CDR2 YFSETQ. Trimming took 4 bases from V and 7 from J, leaving 14 bases between them. In DNA, the CDR3 is TGCGCCAGCAGCCCTGGAGGGTTGATTGGCTACACCTTC. Translating gives CASSPGGLIGYTF.

The chain joins TRBV4-1 to TRBJ1-2; 10 bases agree with TRBD1. The V gene end was trimmed by 6 bases and the J gene end by 4 bases; junction bases not matched to a gene: 17. CDR3 size: 18 residues. Looked up from germline, CDR1 is MGHRA and CDR2 is YSYEKL. This chain's CDR3 is CASRGTWTGGERSYGYTF. CDR3 sequence (DNA): TGCGCCAGCAGGGGGACGTGGACAGGGGGAGAAAGGAGCTATGGCTACACCTTC.

The chain is built from TRBV6-5 and TRBJ2-2; D is perhaps TRBD1 (6 bases). Germline values: CDR1 MNHEY, CDR2 SVGAGI. Deletions cut 6 bases from V and 4 bases from J, with 12 bases between. The CDR3 is 14 amino acids. The CDR3 DNA follows: TGTGCCAGCAGATTACAGGGTTTCACCGGGGAGCTGTTTTTT. As protein: CASRLQGFTGELFF.

The rearrangement joins TRBV10-3 to TRBJ2-3; TRBD2 might be the D (6 bases). Germline lookup yields CDR1 ENHRY and CDR2 SYGVKD. The CDR3 loop spans 16 amino acids. Trimming took off 11 bases at V and 6 bases at J, with 27 bases between the two ends. The CDR3 here is CASSKLGREVMDTQYF. The CDR3 nucleotides read TGTGCCTCCAGTAAGTTGGGAAGGGAGGTAATGGATACGCAGTATTTT.

This chain connects TRBV18 to TRBJ2-3, with 8 bases fitting TRBD1. Germline V CDR1 and CDR2: KGHSH, LQKENI. After removal of 3 bases from V and 6 bases from J, the junction contained 2 bases not matched to a gene. CDR3 length equals 13 residues. CDR3 amino acids: CASSPTGEDTQYF. CDR3 DNA sequence: TGTGCCAGCTCACCGACAGGGGAGGATACGCAGTATTTT.

The V and J genes are TRBV6-1 and TRBJ2-7; 9 positions agree with TRBD2. The CDR3 sequence is 14 residues long. With V trimmed by 10 bases and J by 0 bases, 7 bases remained unmatched. Germline assignment: CDR1 MNHNS and CDR2 SASEGT. The CDR3 is CATQKREDSYEQYF. The CDR3 bases are TGTGCCACCCAGAAGCGGGAGGACTCCTACGAGCAGTACTTC.

V and J are TRBV5-1 and TRBJ1-3, with D perhaps TRBD1 (5 bases). Looked up from germline, CDR1 is SGHRS and CDR2 is YFSETQ. V lost 0 bases and J lost 0, with 16 bases in between. This CDR3 contains 18 residues. DNA of the CDR3: TGCGCCAGCAGCTTGGCTGGGGCAGGCGCTACCTCTGGAAACACCATATATTTT. This sequence encodes CASSLAGAGATSGNTIYF.

The chain is built from TRBV5-4 and TRBJ2-5, with a tentative D call TRBD1 (5 bases). CDR3 size: 16 residues. Per the germline V gene, CDR1 is SGHNT and CDR2 is YYREEE (reference sequence). Trimming stripped 5 bases from V and 0 bases from J, with 17 bases between. CDR3: CASSYSLRVDQETQYF. The CDR3 bases are TGTGCCAGCAGTTACTCCCTCAGGGTGGACCAAGAGACCCAGTACTTC.

V and J are TRBV15 and TRBJ1-2; tentatively, D is TRBD1 (5 bases). The CDR3 spans 15 residues. Deletions cut 1 base from V and 2 bases from J, with 11 bases between. Germline V CDR1 and CDR2: LNHNV, YYDKDF (reference sequence). In DNA, the CDR3 is TGTGCCACCAGCAGAGTCAGGGACTCCAACTATGGCTACACCTTC. This gives the protein CATSRVRDSNYGYTF. Full variable domain (remainder filled in from reference TRBV15 and TRBJ1-2): DAMVIQNPRYQVTQFGKPVTLSCSQTLNHNVMYWYQQKSSQAPKLLFHYYDKDFNNEADTPDNFQSRRPNTSFCFLDIRSPGLGDTAMYLCATSRVRDSNYGYTFGSGTRLTVV.

Only a few counts were recorded for this clone. V gene TRBV7-9 combines with J gene TRBJ1-1; D call uncertain. Germline values: CDR1 SEHNR, CDR2 FQNEAQ (reference sequence). This CDR3 has 15 amino acids. The V end lost 1 base, the J end lost 1 base, and 10 bases lay between the germline ends. CDR3 nucleotide sequence: TGTGCCAGCAGCTTAGATCGACGGGGGAACACTGAAGCTTTCTTT. Translation gives CASSLDRRGNTEAFF.

The rearrangement joins TRBV19 to TRBJ1-5, with D perhaps TRBD1 (6 bases). The CDR3 runs to 16 residues. Trimming took 1 base from V and 3 from J, leaving 13 bases between them. Germline CDR1 is LNHDA and CDR2 is SQIVND (reference sequence). CDR3: CASSIGARGNNQPQHF. CDR3 nucleotides: TGTGCCAGTAGTATAGGAGCCAGGGGAAACAATCAGCCCCAGCATTTT.

J is TRBJ2-1 and V is TRBV18, with 7 bases that match TRBD2. From germline, CDR1 is KGHSH and CDR2 LQKENI. The CDR3 spans 13 residues. V shed 2 bases, J shed 9 bases, and the junction held 4 bases outside the gene matches. CDR3 bases: TGTGCCAGCTCACCATCCAGGGAGGGTGAGCAGTTCTTC. Residues: CASSPSREGEQFF.

This chain connects TRBV28 to TRBJ1-4, with a tentative D call TRBD1 (5 bases). Trimming pared 6 bases from V and 4 bases from J, leaving 9 bases between. The CDR3 extends over 13 amino acids. From germline, CDR1 is MDHEN and CDR2 SYDVKM. CDR3: CASRHDSNEKLFF. In nucleotides, the CDR3 is TGTGCCAGCAGACACGACAGTAATGAAAAACTGTTTTTT.

Remarks on this clone: Compared with germline, one end of the junction differs, possibly owing to a read error. The rearrangement links TRBV5-8 to TRBJ1-5; no clear D gene. The germline V gene has CDR1 SGHTS and CDR2 YDEGEE. This CDR3 spans 14 amino acids. The CDR3 here is CASSLAAGKQPQHF. The DNA of the CDR3 is TGTGCCAGCAGCTTGGCAGCAGGCAAACAGCCCCAGCATTTT.

The J gene is TRBJ1-1, the V gene TRBV18, with D maybe TRBD1 (5 bases). This CDR3 comprises 14 residues. The germline CDR1 and CDR2 sequences are KGHSH and LQKENI. Trimming removed 1 base from V and 6 bases from J, with 12 bases in between. The chain's CDR3 is CASSPQGLLSEAFF. The CDR3, as DNA: TGTGCCAGCTCACCACAGGGGTTACTTTCTGAAGCTTTCTTT.

This chain uses TRBV7-9 with TRBJ2-2, with 7 bases that match TRBD1. This CDR3 has 14 amino acids. Germline CDR1 and CDR2: SEHNR and FQNEAQ (reference sequence). V was pared by 10 bases and J by 6 bases, with 11 bases of the junction left unmatched. The CDR3 DNA reads TGTGCCACCATGGGGACAGTGACCGCCGGGGAGCTGTTTTTT. It is translated as CATMGTVTAGELFF.

This chain uses TRBV7-8 with TRBJ2-2; 9 bases match TRBD2. CDR1 and CDR2 from the germline V gene are SGHVS and FQNEAQ. J gave up 6 bases and V 2 bases, and 13 bases lay outside the gene matches. The CDR3 contains 18 residues. CDR3 DNA sequence: TGTGCCAGCAGCTTACTATCCGGCCTAGCGGGAAGGGCCGGGGAGCTGTTTTTT. Its protein product is CASSLLSGLAGRAGELFF.